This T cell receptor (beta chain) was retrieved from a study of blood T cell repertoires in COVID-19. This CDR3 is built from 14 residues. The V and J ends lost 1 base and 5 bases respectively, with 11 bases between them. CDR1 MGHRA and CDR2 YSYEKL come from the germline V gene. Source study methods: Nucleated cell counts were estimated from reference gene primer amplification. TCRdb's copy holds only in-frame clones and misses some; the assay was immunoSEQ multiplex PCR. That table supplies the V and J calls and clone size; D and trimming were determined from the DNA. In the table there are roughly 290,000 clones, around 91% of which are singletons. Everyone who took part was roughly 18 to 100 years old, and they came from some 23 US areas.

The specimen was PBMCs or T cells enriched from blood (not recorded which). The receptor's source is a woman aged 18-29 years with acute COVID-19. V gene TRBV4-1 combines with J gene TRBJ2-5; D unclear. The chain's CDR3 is CASSQGLGRETQYF. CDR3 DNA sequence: TGCGCCAGCAGCCAAGGGCTAGGTCGGGAGACCCAGTACTTC.